The rows below give T cell receptor beta chains drawn from one sample of a study of T-cell reconstitution after alpha-beta-depleted transplantation in children. TCRdb fed the PCR reads into MiXCR, producing one record per CDR3 protein. The sample has hundreds of thousands of distinct CDR3 sequences, less than 15% seen once. The source material was PBMCs, sampled before TCRalphabeta/CD19-depleted stem cell transplant. The receptors here all came from a girl aged 2-9 years with congenital amegakaryocytic thrombocytopenia, due to receive a stem cell transplant. The CDR3 runs from the conserved cysteine through the conserved F or W. D genes are given only for firm matches. Clone sizes are given selectively: once, few, many, or a class where the clone is expanded.

d_call: TRBD2
v_call: TRBV12-3/TRBV12-4
j_call: TRBJ2-2
clone_size: few
cdr3_nt: TGTGCCAGCAGTCTAGCGGGAGGGCCGAACGGGGAGCTGTTTTTT
cdr3_aa: CASSLAGGPNGELFF

d_call: TRBD1
v_call: TRBV5-1
j_call: TRBJ2-1
clone_size: few
cdr3_nt: TGCGCCAGCAGATACGTCGACAGGGTCTTCGGTGAGCAGTTCTTC
cdr3_aa: CASRYVDRVFGEQFF

d_call: -
v_call: TRBV20-1
j_call: TRBJ2-1
clone_size: many
cdr3_nt: TGCAGTGCTAGTAGTTCCTTAGAGCAGTTCTTC
cdr3_aa: CSASSSLEQFF

d_call: TRBD2
v_call: TRBV4-2
j_call: TRBJ2-3
clone_size: -
cdr3_nt: TGTGCCAGCAGCCTACTCCCCGGACTACTAGCGGGAGAGGAAGATACGCAGTATTTT
cdr3_aa: CASSLLPGLLAGEEDTQYF

d_call: TRBD2
v_call: TRBV20-1
j_call: TRBJ2-1
clone_size: many
cdr3_nt: TGCAGTGCTTCCTCGGGACTAGCGGGAGACAATGAGCAGTTCTTC
cdr3_aa: CSASSGLAGDNEQFF

d_call: TRBD1
v_call: TRBV18
j_call: TRBJ2-3
clone_size: few
cdr3_nt: TGTGCCAGCTCAATCCGACAGGGAGTGGCAGATACGCAGTATTTT
cdr3_aa: CASSIRQGVADTQYF

d_call: TRBD1
v_call: TRBV5-1
j_call: TRBJ2-5
clone_size: few
cdr3_nt: TGCGCCAGCAGTGTTGCTCCGGGACAGTCAGAGACCCAGTACTTC
cdr3_aa: CASSVAPGQSETQYF

d_call: -
v_call: TRBV7-8
j_call: TRBJ2-1
clone_size: few
cdr3_nt: TGTGCCAGCTCAAACTGGGGCGGAAAAAACAATGAGCAGTTCTTC
cdr3_aa: CASSNWGGKNNEQFF

d_call: -
v_call: TRBV2
j_call: TRBJ1-2
clone_size: -
cdr3_nt: TGTGCCAGCAGTGAGGCGGGGGATGGTGGCTACACCTTC
cdr3_aa: CASSEAGDGGYTF

d_call: -
v_call: TRBV29-1
j_call: TRBJ2-3
clone_size: many
cdr3_nt: TGCGAAGCCATATCCACAGATACGCAGTATTTT
cdr3_aa: CEAISTDTQYF

d_call: -
v_call: TRBV29-1
j_call: TRBJ2-7
clone_size: many
cdr3_nt: TGCAGCGTTGAGGACAACTCGTCCTACTACTACGAGCAGTACTTC
cdr3_aa: CSVEDNSSYYYEQYF

d_call: -
v_call: TRBV19
j_call: TRBJ1-1
clone_size: -
cdr3_nt: TGTGCCAGTAGCTGGGAGAGTCGAGATGAAGCTTTCTTT
cdr3_aa: CASSWESRDEAFF

d_call: TRBD2
v_call: TRBV20-1
j_call: TRBJ2-5
clone_size: many
cdr3_nt: TGCAGTGCTAGTCTAGCGGGGGGAGAGACCCAGTACTTC
cdr3_aa: CSASLAGGETQYF

d_call: -
v_call: TRBV29-1
j_call: TRBJ1-6
clone_size: -
cdr3_nt: TGCAGCGTTCAGTCCTCCTATAATTCACCCCTCCACTTT
cdr3_aa: CSVQSSYNSPLHF

d_call: -
v_call: TRBV25-1
j_call: TRBJ1-2
clone_size: many
cdr3_nt: TGTGCCAGCGTCAAGGAGGGCTCCTATGGCTACACCTTC
cdr3_aa: CASVKEGSYGYTF

d_call: TRBD2
v_call: TRBV25-1
j_call: TRBJ2-1
clone_size: -
cdr3_nt: TGTGCCAGCACGCCGGGACTAGCTAGCAATGAGCAGTTCTTC
cdr3_aa: CASTPGLASNEQFF

d_call: TRBD1
v_call: TRBV5-4
j_call: TRBJ2-3
clone_size: many
cdr3_nt: TGTGCCAGCAGCTTGACAGGGGCAGATACGCAGTATTTT
cdr3_aa: CASSLTGADTQYF

d_call: -
v_call: TRBV20-1
j_call: TRBJ2-3
clone_size: -
cdr3_nt: TGCAGTGCTACAGGACCGAGCTTGGGAAGACCCATTACAGATACGCAGTATTTT
cdr3_aa: CSATGPSLGRPITDTQYF

d_call: TRBD2
v_call: TRBV4-1
j_call: TRBJ2-7
clone_size: -
cdr3_nt: TGCGCCAGCAGCCAACATGGACTAGCTAGGGACGAGCAGTACTTC
cdr3_aa: CASSQHGLARDEQYF

d_call: TRBD2
v_call: TRBV20-1
j_call: TRBJ2-1
clone_size: few
cdr3_nt: TGCAGTGCTAACAGTCTCATACTCGGGACTAGCGGGAGGGCCCCAAATGAGCAGTTCTTC
cdr3_aa: CSANSLILGTSGRAPNEQFF

d_call: TRBD2
v_call: TRBV15
j_call: TRBJ2-1
clone_size: many
cdr3_nt: TGTGCCACCAGCAGAGTAATAGCGGGAGTCAATGAGCAGTTCTTC
cdr3_aa: CATSRVIAGVNEQFF

d_call: -
v_call: TRBV19
j_call: TRBJ2-7
clone_size: few
cdr3_nt: TGTGCCAGTAGTTCCCAGTCCCTTAATAACGAGCAGTACTTC
cdr3_aa: CASSSQSLNNEQYF

d_call: -
v_call: TRBV7-2
j_call: TRBJ2-2
clone_size: many
cdr3_nt: TGTGCCAGCAGCTTTCGCGTCTTGAACACCGGGGAGCTGTTTTTT
cdr3_aa: CASSFRVLNTGELFF

d_call: -
v_call: TRBV27
j_call: TRBJ2-3
clone_size: -
cdr3_nt: TGTGCCAGCAGTTCCCCCGGGGGATCCTTCACAGATACGCAGTATTTT
cdr3_aa: CASSSPGGSFTDTQYF

d_call: -
v_call: TRBV7-2
j_call: TRBJ2-5
clone_size: few
cdr3_nt: TGTGCCAGCAGCTTGGAAACGAGCGAGACTCGAGAGACCCAGTACTTC
cdr3_aa: CASSLETSETRETQYF

d_call: TRBD2
v_call: TRBV20-1
j_call: TRBJ2-3
clone_size: many
cdr3_nt: TGCAGTGCCAGTGGACTAGCGGGAGGGTCGGCAGATACGCAGTATTTT
cdr3_aa: CSASGLAGGSADTQYF

d_call: -
v_call: TRBV2
j_call: TRBJ2-3
clone_size: few
cdr3_nt: TGTGCCAGCAGTGAAATTGCGGGATTCCTTGGGTCGCAGTATTTT
cdr3_aa: CASSEIAGFLGSQYF

d_call: TRBD2
v_call: TRBV5-1
j_call: TRBJ2-1
clone_size: -
cdr3_nt: TGCGCCAGCAGCCCCCAAGGGGGTCCTGACGCGGCTAGCGGGTACAATGAGCAGTTCTTC
cdr3_aa: CASSPQGGPDAASGYNEQFF

d_call: -
v_call: TRBV6-1
j_call: TRBJ2-7
clone_size: few
cdr3_nt: TGTGCCAGCAGCCCGAGCTGGGGTCGGGACGAGCAGTACTTC
cdr3_aa: CASSPSWGRDEQYF

d_call: -
v_call: TRBV12-3/TRBV12-4
j_call: TRBJ2-3
clone_size: many
cdr3_nt: TGTGCCAGCAGTCAAAGGGCAGATACGCAGTATTTT
cdr3_aa: CASSQRADTQYF

d_call: -
v_call: TRBV12-3/TRBV12-4
j_call: TRBJ2-6
clone_size: -
cdr3_nt: TGTGCCAGCAGCTCCGGGACGGAGGATTCTGGGGCCAACGTCCTGACTTTC
cdr3_aa: CASSSGTEDSGANVLTF

d_call: TRBD2
v_call: TRBV12-3/TRBV12-4
j_call: TRBJ2-2
clone_size: many
cdr3_nt: TGTGCCAGCAGTTTCGAACTAGCGGGAGGAACCGGGGAGCTGTTTTTT
cdr3_aa: CASSFELAGGTGELFF

d_call: -
v_call: TRBV12-3/TRBV12-4
j_call: TRBJ2-5
clone_size: few
cdr3_nt: TGTGCCAGCAGCCGGACCCGGACAACGCAAGAGACCCAGTACTTC
cdr3_aa: CASSRTRTTQETQYF

d_call: -
v_call: TRBV7-9
j_call: TRBJ2-1
clone_size: -
cdr3_nt: TGTGCCAGCAGCCCGAACACAGAGACTACCTACAATGAGCAGTTCTTC
cdr3_aa: CASSPNTETTYNEQFF

d_call: TRBD1
v_call: TRBV20-1
j_call: TRBJ2-2
clone_size: -
cdr3_nt: TGCAGTGCTAGGGGGGTCGGGACAGGGGACACCGGGGAGCTGTTTTTT
cdr3_aa: CSARGVGTGDTGELFF

d_call: -
v_call: TRBV5-5
j_call: TRBJ2-3
clone_size: -
cdr3_nt: TGTGCCAGCACCGAGAACGGCGGACCCACAGATACGCAGTATTTT
cdr3_aa: CASTENGGPTDTQYF

d_call: -
v_call: TRBV5-5
j_call: TRBJ1-5
clone_size: few
cdr3_nt: TGTGCCAGCAGCTTGCATATCTTTGGGCATCAGCCCCAGCATTTT
cdr3_aa: CASSLHIFGHQPQHF

d_call: TRBD2
v_call: TRBV5-1
j_call: TRBJ2-2
clone_size: -
cdr3_nt: TGCGCCAGCAGCCACGCTCTTACCGGGACTAGCGGGACACGCCGGGAGCTGTTTTTT
cdr3_aa: CASSHALTGTSGTRRELFF

d_call: TRBD1
v_call: TRBV30
j_call: TRBJ1-1
clone_size: -
cdr3_nt: TGTGCCTGGAGTGCTGACAGGGTAGACACTGAAGCTTTCTTT
cdr3_aa: CAWSADRVDTEAFF

d_call: TRBD2
v_call: TRBV20-1
j_call: TRBJ2-3
clone_size: few
cdr3_nt: TGCAGTGCTAGGGGTCTTGGCGGGAGAGGGCCTTATACGCAGTATTTT
cdr3_aa: CSARGLGGRGPYTQYF

d_call: -
v_call: TRBV12-3/TRBV12-4
j_call: TRBJ2-2
clone_size: many
cdr3_nt: TGTGCCAGCAGTTTAATGTCTTGGGGTGTGGCACCTAACACCGGGGAGCTGTTTTTT
cdr3_aa: CASSLMSWGVAPNTGELFF

d_call: -
v_call: TRBV20-1
j_call: TRBJ2-7
clone_size: many
cdr3_nt: TGCAGTGCTAGAGCTGGTCAGACCTACGAGCAGTACTTC
cdr3_aa: CSARAGQTYEQYF

d_call: TRBD2
v_call: TRBV29-1
j_call: TRBJ2-1
clone_size: many
cdr3_nt: TGCAGCGTTGAGAATAGCGGGAGAGAGTATGAGCAGTTCTTC
cdr3_aa: CSVENSGREYEQFF

d_call: -
v_call: TRBV12-3/TRBV12-4
j_call: TRBJ2-7
clone_size: many
cdr3_nt: TGTGCCAGCAGTTTAATGGAGCGCAGGAGATACGAGCAGTACTTC
cdr3_aa: CASSLMERRRYEQYF

d_call: TRBD2
v_call: TRBV12-3/TRBV12-4
j_call: TRBJ2-5
clone_size: many
cdr3_nt: TGTGCCAGCACCCTGGGACTAGCGGGAGGAATATTGGGGCTAGAGACCCAGTACTTC
cdr3_aa: CASTLGLAGGILGLETQYF